This T cell receptor (beta chain) was documented in a study of cytomegalovirus exposure and HLA in healthy donors. Findings and caveats of the study: Specific recognition of CMV antigens was confirmed in vitro for a few chains (all CMV-associated). The study recorded 150 to 200 TCR beta chains that were cytomegalovirus-associated. Accounts indicate the classifier identified cytomegalovirus status with strong specificity and sensitivity.

The donors were part of the 120-subject validation cohort, which stood apart from the roughly 680-subject first cohort. Of note for this clone: Its antigen remains unidentified.

Sequencing used immunoSEQ multiplex PCR; TCRdb keeps in-frame clones, though not all of them. The sample shows more than 150,000 clones, approximately 84% of them seen only once. There are 15 residues in the CDR3. In germline, CDR1 is MNHEY, CDR2 SMNVEV (reference sequence). Trimming at V came to 6 bases and at J to 5 bases, leaving 7 bases not matched to a gene. The rearrangement joins TRBV27 to TRBJ2-1; 10 bases map to TRBD1. The TCR comes from a man aged 18-30 years in good health and CMV-seropositive. Sequenced: PBMCs. In DNA form, the CDR3 reads TGTGCCAGCAGGGGACAGGGACAGGGGAACAATGAGCAGTTCTTC. This translates into CASRGQGQGNNEQFF.